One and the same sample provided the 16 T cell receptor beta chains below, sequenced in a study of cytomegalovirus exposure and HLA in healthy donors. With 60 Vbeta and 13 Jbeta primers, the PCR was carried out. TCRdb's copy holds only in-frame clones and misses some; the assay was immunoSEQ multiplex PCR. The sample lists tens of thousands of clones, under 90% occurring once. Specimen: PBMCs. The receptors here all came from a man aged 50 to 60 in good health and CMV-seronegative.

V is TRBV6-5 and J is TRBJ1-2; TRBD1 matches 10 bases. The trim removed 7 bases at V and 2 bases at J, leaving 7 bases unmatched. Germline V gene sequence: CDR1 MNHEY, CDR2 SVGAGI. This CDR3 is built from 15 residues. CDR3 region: CASKIDRGQNYGYTF. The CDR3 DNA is TGTGCCAGCAAAATTGACAGGGGGCAGAACTATGGCTACACCTTC.

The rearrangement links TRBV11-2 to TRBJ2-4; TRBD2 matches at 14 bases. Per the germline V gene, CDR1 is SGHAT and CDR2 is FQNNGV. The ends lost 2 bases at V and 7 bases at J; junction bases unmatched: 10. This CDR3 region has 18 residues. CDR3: CASSLTPGTSGSRNIQYF. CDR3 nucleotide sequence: TGTGCCAGCAGCTTAACCCCCGGGACTAGCGGGAGCCGGAACATTCAGTACTTC.

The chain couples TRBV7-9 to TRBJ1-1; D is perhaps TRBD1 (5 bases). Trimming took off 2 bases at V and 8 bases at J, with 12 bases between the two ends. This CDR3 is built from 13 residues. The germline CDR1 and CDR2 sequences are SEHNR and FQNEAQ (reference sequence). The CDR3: CASSLSLGGEAFF. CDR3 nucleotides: TGTGCCAGCAGCTTAAGTCTGGGGGGGGAAGCTTTCTTT.

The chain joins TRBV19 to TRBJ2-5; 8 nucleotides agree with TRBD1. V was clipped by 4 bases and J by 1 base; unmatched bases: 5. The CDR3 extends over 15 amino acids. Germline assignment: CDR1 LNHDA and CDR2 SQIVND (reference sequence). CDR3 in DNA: TGTGCCAGTAGTAGGGGACAGGCCCCCCAAGAGACCCAGTACTTC. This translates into CASSRGQAPQETQYF.

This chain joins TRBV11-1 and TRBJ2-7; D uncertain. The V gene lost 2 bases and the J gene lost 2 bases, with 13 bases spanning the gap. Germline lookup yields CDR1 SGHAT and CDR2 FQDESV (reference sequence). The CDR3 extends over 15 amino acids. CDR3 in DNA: TGTGCCAGCAGCTTAACCGCGCCAACGCCCTACGAGCAGTACTTC. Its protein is CASSLTAPTPYEQYF.

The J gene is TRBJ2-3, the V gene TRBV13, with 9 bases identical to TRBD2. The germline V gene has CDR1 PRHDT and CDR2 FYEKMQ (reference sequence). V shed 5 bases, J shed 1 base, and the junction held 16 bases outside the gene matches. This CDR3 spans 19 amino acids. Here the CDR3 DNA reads TGTGCCAGCAGCCCCCTCGGGGCGGGAGGGCCTTCGGGCACAGATACGCAGTATTTT. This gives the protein CASSPLGAGGPSGTDTQYF.

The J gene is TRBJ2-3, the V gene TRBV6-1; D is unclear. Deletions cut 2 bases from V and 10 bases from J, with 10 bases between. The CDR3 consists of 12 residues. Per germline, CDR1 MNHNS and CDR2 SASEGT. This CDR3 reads CASSELGSPQYF. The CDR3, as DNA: TGTGCCAGCAGTGAATTGGGTAGCCCGCAGTATTTT.

The CDR3 DNA sequence: TGCGCCAGCAGCTTGGGGGGGGGAGCTTTCTTT. Translation: CASSLGGGAFF. The chain joins TRBV5-1 to TRBJ1-1, with D perhaps TRBD1 (5 bases). Trimming left V 0 bases short and J 10 bases short, with 7 bases between. The CDR3 sequence is 11 residues long. Germline CDR1 and CDR2: SGHRS and YFSETQ. The full variable domain, its missing parts supplied by reference TRBV5-1 and TRBJ1-1, is KAGVTQTPRYLIKTRGQQVTLSCSPISGHRSVSWYQQTPGQGLQFLFEYFSETQRNKGNFPGRFSGRQFSNSRSEMNVSTLELGDSALYLCASSLGGGAFFGQGTRLTVV.

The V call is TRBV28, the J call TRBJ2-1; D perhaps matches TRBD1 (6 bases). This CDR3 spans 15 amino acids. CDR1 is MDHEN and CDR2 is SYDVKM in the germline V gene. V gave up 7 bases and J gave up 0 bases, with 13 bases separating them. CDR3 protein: CASTRDISSYNEQFF. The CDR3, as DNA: TGTGCCAGCACTAGGGACATTAGCTCCTACAATGAGCAGTTCTTC.

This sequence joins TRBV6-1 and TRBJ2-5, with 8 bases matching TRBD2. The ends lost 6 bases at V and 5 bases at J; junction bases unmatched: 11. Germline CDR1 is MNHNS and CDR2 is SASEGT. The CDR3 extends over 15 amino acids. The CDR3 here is CASSEREFLWETQYF. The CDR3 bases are TGTGCCAGCAGCGAGCGGGAGTTTCTGTGGGAGACCCAGTACTTC.

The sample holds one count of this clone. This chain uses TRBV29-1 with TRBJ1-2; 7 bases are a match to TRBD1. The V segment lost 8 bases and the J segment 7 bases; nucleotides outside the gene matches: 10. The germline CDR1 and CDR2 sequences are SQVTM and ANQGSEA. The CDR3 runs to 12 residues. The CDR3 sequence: CSTRQGEGGYTF. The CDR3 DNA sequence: TGCAGCACGAGACAGGGAGAAGGTGGCTACACCTTC.

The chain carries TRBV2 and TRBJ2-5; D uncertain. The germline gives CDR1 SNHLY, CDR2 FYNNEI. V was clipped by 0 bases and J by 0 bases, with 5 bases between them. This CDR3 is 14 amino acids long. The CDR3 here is CASSEAPYQETQYF. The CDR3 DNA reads TGTGCCAGCAGTGAAGCCCCGTACCAAGAGACCCAGTACTTC.

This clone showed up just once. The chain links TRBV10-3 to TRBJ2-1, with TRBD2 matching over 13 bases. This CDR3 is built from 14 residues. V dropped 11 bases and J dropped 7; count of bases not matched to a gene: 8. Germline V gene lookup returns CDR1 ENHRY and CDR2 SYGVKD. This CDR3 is CASNELAGGNEQFF. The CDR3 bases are TGTGCCTCGAACGAACTAGCGGGAGGGAATGAGCAGTTCTTC.

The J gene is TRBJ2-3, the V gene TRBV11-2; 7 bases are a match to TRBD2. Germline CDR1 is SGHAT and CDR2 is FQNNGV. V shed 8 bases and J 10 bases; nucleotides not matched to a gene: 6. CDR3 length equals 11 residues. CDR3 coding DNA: TGTGCCAGCTCCCCGGGACTACCGCAGTATTTT. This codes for CASSPGLPQYF.

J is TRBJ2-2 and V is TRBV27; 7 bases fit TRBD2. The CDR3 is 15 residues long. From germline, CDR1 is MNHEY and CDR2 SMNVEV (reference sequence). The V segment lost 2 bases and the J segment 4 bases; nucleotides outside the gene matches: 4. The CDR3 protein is CASSLRREPTGELFF. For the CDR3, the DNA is TGTGCCAGCAGTTTAAGGCGGGAGCCCACCGGGGAGCTGTTTTTT.

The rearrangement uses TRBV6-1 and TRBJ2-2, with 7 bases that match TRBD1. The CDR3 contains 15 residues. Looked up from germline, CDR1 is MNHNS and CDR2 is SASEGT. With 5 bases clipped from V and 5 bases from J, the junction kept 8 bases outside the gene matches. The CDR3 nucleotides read TGTGCCAGCAGTTTCGGGACAGCCGGAACCGGGGAGCTGTTTTTT. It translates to CASSFGTAGTGELFF.